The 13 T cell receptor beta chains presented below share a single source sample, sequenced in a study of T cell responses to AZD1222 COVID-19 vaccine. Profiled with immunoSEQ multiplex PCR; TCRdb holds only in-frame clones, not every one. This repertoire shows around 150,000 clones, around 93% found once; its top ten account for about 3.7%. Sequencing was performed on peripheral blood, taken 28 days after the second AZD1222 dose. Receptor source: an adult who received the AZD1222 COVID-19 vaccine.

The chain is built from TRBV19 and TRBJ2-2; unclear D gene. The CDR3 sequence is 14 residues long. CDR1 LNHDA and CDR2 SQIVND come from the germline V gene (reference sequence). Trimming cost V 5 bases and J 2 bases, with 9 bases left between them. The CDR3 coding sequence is TGTGCCAGTAGTCAGTGGGATAACACCGGGGAGCTGTTTTTT. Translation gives CASSQWDNTGELFF.

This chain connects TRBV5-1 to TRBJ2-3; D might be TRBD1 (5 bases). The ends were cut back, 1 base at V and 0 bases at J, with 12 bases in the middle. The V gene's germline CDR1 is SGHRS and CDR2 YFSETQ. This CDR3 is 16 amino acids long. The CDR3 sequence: CASSLFGQASTDTQYF. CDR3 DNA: TGCGCCAGCAGCTTGTTCGGACAAGCTAGCACAGATACGCAGTATTTT.

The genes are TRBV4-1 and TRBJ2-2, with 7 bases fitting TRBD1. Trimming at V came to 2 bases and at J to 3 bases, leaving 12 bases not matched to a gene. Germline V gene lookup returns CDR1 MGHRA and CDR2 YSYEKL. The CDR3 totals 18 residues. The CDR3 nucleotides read TGCGCCAGCAGCCAAACGACAGGGCGGACAAGGGACACCGGGGAGCTGTTTTTT. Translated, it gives CASSQTTGRTRDTGELFF.

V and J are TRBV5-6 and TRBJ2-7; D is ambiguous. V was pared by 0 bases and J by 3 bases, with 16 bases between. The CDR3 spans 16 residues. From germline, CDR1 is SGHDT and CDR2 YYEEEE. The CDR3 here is CASSLAVGWPDYEQYF. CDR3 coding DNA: TGTGCCAGCAGCTTGGCCGTAGGGTGGCCGGACTACGAGCAGTACTTC.

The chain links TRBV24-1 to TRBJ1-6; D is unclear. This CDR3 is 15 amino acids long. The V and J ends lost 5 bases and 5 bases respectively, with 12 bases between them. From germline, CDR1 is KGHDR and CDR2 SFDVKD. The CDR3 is CATSVRSADNSPLHF. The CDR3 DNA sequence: TGTGCCACCAGTGTCAGGTCCGCAGATAATTCACCCCTCCACTTT.

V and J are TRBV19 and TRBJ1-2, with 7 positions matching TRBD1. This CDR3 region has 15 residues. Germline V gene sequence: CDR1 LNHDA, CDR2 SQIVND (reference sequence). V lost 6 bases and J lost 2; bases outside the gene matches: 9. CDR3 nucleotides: TGTGCCAGTAGGGGCGGGGACAGTACCAACTATGGCTACACCTTC. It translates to CASRGGDSTNYGYTF.

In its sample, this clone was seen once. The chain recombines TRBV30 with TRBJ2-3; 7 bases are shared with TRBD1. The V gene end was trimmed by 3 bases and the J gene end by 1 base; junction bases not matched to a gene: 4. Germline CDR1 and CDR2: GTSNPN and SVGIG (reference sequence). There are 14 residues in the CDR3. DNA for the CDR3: TGTGCCTGGAGAACAGGACAGGGCACAGATACGCAGTATTTT. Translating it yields CAWRTGQGTDTQYF. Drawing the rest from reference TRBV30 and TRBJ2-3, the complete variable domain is SQTIHQWPATLVQPVGSPLSLECTVEGTSNPNLYWYRQAAGRGLQLLFYSVGIGQISSEVPQNLSASRPQDRQFILSSKKLLLSDSGFYLCAWRTGQGTDTQYFGPGTRLTVL.

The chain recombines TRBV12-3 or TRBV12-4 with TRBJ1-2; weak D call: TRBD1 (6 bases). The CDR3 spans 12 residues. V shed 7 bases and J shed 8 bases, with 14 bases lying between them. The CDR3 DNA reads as TGTGCCAGCACTCCGGGACAACACGGCTACACCTTC. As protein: CASTPGQHGYTF.

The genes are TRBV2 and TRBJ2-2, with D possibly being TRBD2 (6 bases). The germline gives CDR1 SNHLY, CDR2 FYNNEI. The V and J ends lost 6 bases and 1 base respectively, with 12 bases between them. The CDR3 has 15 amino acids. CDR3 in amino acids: CASSWASVNTGELFF. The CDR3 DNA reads TGTGCCAGCAGCTGGGCTAGCGTGAACACCGGGGAGCTGTTTTTT. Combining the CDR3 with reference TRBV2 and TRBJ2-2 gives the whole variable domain EPEVTQTPSHQVTQMGQEVILRCVPISNHLYFYWYRQILGQKVEFLVSFYNNEISEKSEIFDDQFSVERPDGSNFTLKIRSTKLEDSAMYFCASSWASVNTGELFFGEGSRLTVL.

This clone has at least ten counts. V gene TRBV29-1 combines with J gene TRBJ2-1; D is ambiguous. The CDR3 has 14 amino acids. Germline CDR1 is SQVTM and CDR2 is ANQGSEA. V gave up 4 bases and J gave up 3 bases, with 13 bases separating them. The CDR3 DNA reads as TGCAGCGTTGGTAGGAAGGTCGACTACAATGAGCAGTTCTTC. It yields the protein CSVGRKVDYNEQFF.

DNA for the CDR3: TGTGCCAGCAGGTACGGGGAGTCGAACACTGAAGCTTTCTTT. The encoded protein is CASRYGESNTEAFF. This chain uses TRBV6-5 with TRBJ1-1; D unresolved. V was clipped by 6 bases and J by 1 base, with 12 bases between them. The CDR3 runs 14 residues. Per the germline V gene, CDR1 is MNHEY and CDR2 is SVGAGI.

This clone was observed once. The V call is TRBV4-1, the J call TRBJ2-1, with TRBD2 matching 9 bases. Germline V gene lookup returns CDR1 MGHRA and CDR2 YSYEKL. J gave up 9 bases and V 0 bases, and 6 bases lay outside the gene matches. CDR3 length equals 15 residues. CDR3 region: CASSQETAGGGEQFF. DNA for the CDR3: TGCGCCAGCAGCCAAGAGACGGCGGGAGGGGGTGAGCAGTTCTTC.

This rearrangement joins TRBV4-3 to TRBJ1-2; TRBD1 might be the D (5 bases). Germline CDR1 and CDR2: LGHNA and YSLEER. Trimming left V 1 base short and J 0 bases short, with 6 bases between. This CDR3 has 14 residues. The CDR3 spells CASSQVTANYGYTF. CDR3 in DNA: TGCGCCAGCAGCCAAGTGACAGCTAACTATGGCTACACCTTC.